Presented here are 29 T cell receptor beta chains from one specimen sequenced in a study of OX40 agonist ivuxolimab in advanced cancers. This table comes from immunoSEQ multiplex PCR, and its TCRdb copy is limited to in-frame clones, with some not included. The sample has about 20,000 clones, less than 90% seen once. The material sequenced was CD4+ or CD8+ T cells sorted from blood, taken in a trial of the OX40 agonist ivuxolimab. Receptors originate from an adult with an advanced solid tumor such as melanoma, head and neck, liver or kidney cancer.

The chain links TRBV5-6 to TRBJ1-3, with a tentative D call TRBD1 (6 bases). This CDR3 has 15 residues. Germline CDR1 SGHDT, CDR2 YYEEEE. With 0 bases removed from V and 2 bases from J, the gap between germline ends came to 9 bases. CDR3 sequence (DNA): TGTGCCAGCAGCTTGGCCACAGGGACTGGAAACACCATATATTTT. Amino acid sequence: CASSLATGTGNTIYF.

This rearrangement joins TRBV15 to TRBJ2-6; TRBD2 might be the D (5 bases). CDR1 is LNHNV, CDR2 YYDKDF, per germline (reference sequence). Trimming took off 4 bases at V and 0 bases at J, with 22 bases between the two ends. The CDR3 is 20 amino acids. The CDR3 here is CATSNSHPRTGSSGANVLTF. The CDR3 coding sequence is TGTGCCACCAGCAATTCTCATCCCAGGACGGGGAGCTCTGGGGCCAACGTCCTGACTTTC.

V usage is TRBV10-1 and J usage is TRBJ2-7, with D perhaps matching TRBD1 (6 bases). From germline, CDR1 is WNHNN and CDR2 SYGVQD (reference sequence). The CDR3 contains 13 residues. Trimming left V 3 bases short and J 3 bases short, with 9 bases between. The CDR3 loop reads CASSEGQIYEQYF. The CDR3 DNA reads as TGCGCCAGCAGTGAAGGACAGATCTACGAGCAGTACTTC.

The CDR3 loop is CASSISPARANNQPQHF. CDR3 in DNA: TGTGCCAGTAGCATATCCCCTGCCAGGGCAAACAATCAGCCCCAGCATTTT. The chain carries TRBV19 and TRBJ1-5, with D perhaps TRBD1 (5 bases). The CDR3 extends over 17 amino acids. V was shortened by 6 bases and J by 3 bases, with 21 bases between the two germline ends. In germline, CDR1 is LNHDA, CDR2 SQIVND (reference sequence).

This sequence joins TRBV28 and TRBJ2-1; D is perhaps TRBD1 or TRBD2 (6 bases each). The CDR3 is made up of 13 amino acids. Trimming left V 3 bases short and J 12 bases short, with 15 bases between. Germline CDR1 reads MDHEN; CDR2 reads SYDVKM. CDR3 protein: CASSFGGRVSQFF. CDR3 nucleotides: TGTGCCAGCAGTTTTGGGGGGCGCGTTTCGCAGTTCTTC.

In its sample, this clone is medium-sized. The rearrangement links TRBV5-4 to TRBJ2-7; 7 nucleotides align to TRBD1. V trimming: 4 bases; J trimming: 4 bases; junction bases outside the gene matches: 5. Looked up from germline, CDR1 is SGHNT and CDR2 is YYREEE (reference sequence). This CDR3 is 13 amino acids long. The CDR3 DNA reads TGTGCCAGCAGCGGGGACAGACCATACGAGCAGTACTTC. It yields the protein CASSGDRPYEQYF.

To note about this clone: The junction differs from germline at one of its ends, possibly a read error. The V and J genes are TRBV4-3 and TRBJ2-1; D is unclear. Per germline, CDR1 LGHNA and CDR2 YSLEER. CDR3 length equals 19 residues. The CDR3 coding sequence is TGCGCCAGCAGCCAAGATTTTTTCCACGAGACTTTCTCCAACAATGAGCAGTTCTTC. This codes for CASSQDFFHETFSNNEQFF.

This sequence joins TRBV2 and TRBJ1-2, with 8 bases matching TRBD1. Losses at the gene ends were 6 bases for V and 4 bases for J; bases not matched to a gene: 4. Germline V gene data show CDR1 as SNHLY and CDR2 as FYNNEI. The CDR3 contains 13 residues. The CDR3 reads CASRDRATYGYTF. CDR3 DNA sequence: TGTGCCAGCAGGGACAGGGCCACCTATGGCTACACCTTC.

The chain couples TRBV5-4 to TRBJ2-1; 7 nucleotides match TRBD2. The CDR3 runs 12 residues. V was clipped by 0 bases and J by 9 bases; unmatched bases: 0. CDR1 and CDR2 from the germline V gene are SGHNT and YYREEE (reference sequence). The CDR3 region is CASSLGEGEQFF. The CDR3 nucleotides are TGTGCCAGCAGCTTGGGGGAGGGTGAGCAGTTCTTC.

The CDR3 DNA is TGTGCCAGCAGTTACCAGAGCCAGAACACCGGGGAGCTGTTTTTT. Translated: CASSYQSQNTGELFF. The chain employs TRBV27 and TRBJ2-2; D ambiguous. V lost 4 bases and J lost 1, with 10 bases in between. Germline V gene sequence: CDR1 MNHEY, CDR2 SMNVEV (reference sequence). The CDR3 is 15 amino acids.

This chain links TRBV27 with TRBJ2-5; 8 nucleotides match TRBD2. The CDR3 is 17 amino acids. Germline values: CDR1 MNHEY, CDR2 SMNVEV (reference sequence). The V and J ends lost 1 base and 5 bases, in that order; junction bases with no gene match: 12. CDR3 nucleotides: TGTGCCAGCAGTTTATTTCCGGGAGGGCCGATGGGGGAGACCCAGTACTTC. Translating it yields CASSLFPGGPMGETQYF.

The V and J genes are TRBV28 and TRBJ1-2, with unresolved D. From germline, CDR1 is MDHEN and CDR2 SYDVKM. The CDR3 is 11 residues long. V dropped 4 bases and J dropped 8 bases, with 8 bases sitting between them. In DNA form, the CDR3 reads TGTGCCAGCAGTTCTCTTAGGGGCTACACCTTC. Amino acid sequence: CASSSLRGYTF.

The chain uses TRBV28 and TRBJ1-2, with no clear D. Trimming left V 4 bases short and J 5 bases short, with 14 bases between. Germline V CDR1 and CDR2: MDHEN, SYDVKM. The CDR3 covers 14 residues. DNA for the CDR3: TGTGCCAGCAGTTCCCCCGGGTCCAGTTATGGCTACACCTTC. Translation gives CASSSPGSSYGYTF.

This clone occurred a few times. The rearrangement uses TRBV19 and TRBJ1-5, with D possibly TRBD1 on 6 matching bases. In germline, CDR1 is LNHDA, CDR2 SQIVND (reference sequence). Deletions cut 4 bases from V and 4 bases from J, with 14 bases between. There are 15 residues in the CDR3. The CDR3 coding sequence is TGTGCCAGTAGTAGTACAGGGCACCCTAATCAGCCCCAGCATTTT. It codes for CASSSTGHPNQPQHF.

The CDR3 sequence: CASSDPPGQWFYEQYF. The CDR3, as DNA: TGTGCCAGCAGCGATCCCCCGGGACAGTGGTTCTACGAGCAGTACTTC. The J gene is TRBJ2-7, the V gene TRBV7-3; TRBD1 matches 7 bases. J lost 3 bases, V lost 5 bases, and 13 bases had no gene match. This CDR3 is 16 amino acids long. Germline V gene data show CDR1 as SGHTA and CDR2 as FQGTGA.

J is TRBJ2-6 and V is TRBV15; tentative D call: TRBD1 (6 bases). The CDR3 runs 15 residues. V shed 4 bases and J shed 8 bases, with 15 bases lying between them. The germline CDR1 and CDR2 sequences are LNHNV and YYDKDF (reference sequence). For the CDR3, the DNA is TGTGCCACCAGCACCGACAGGTACGGGACCAACGTCCTGACTTTC. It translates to CATSTDRYGTNVLTF.

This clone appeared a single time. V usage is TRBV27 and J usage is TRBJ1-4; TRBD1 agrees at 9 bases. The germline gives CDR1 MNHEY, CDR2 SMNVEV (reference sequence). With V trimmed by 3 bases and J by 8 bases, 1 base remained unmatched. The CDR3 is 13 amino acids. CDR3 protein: CASSFDRGEKLFF. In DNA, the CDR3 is TGTGCCAGCAGTTTCGACAGGGGGGAAAAACTGTTTTTT. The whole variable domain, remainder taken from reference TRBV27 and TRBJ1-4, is EAQVTQNPRYLITVTGKKLTVTCSQNMNHEYMSWYRQDPGLGLRQIYYSMNVEVTDKGDVPEGYKVSRKEKRNFPLILESPSPNQTSLYFCASSFDRGEKLFFGSGTQLSVL.

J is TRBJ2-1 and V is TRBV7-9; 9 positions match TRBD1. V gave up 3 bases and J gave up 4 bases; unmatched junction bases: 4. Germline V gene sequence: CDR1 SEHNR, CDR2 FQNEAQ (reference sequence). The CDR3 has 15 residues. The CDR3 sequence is CASSFYDRGYNEQFF. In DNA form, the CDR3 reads TGTGCCAGCAGCTTTTACGACAGGGGGTACAATGAGCAGTTCTTC. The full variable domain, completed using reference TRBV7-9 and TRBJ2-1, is DTGVSQNPRHKITKRGQNVTFRCDPISEHNRLYWYRQTLGQGPEFLTYFQNEAQLEKSRLLSDRFSAERPKGSFSTLEIQRTEQGDSAMYLCASSFYDRGYNEQFFGPGTRLTVL.

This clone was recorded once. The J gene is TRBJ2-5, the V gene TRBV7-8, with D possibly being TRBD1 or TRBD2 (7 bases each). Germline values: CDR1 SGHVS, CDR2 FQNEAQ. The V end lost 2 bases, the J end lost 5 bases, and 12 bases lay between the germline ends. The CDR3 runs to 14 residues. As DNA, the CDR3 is TGTGCCAGCAGCTTAAGACAGGGAGGGGAGACCCAGTACTTC. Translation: CASSLRQGGETQYF.

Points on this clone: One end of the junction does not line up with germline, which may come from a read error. CDR3 DNA: TGTGCCAGTACCACAGGAACTAGCTATCAGCCCCAGCATTTT. The encoded protein is CASTTGTSYQPQHF. This chain uses TRBV19 with TRBJ1-5; a possible D gene is TRBD1 (5 bases). This CDR3 comprises 14 residues. Per germline, CDR1 LNHDA and CDR2 SQIVND (reference sequence).

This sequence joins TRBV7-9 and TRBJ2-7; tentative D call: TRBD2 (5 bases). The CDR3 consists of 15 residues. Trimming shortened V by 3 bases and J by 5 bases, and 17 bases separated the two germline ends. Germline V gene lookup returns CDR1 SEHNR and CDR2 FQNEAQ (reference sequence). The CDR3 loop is CASSFSGNGIDEQYF. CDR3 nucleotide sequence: TGTGCCAGCAGCTTTTCCGGGAATGGAATCGACGAGCAGTACTTC.

The CDR3, as DNA: TGTGCCAGCAGTCTTTCGGGGGTGAACACTGAAGCTTTCTTT. This sequence encodes CASSLSGVNTEAFF. V gene TRBV6-5 combines with J gene TRBJ1-1; tentatively, D is TRBD1 (5 bases). V shed 5 bases and J shed 0 bases, with 10 bases lying between them. Germline V gene sequence: CDR1 MNHEY, CDR2 SVGAGI. The CDR3 totals 14 residues.

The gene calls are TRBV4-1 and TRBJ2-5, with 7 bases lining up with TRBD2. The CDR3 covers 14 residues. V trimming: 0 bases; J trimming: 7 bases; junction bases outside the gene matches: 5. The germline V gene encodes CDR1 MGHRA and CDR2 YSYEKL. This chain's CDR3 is CASSQDLTGGTQYF. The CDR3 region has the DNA TGCGCCAGCAGCCAAGATCTAACGGGAGGGACCCAGTACTTC.

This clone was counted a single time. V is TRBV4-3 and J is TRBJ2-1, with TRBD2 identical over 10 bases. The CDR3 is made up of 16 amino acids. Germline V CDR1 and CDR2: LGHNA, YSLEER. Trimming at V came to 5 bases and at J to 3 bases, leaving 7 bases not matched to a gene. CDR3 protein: CASSSYRTSGYNEQFF. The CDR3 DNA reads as TGCGCCAGCAGCTCTTACCGGACTAGCGGCTACAATGAGCAGTTCTTC.

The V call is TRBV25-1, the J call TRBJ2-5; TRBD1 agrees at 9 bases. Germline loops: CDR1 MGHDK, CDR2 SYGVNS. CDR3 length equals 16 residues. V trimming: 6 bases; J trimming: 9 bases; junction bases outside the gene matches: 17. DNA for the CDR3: TGTGCCAGCAGCGAAGACCCGGGACAGGGACTTAGGTCCCAGTACTTC. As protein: CASSEDPGQGLRSQYF.

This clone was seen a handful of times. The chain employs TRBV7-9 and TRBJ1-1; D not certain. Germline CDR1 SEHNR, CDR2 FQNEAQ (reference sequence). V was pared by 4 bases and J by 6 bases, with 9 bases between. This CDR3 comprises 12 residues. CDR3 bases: TGTGCCAGCAGCTGGCGTGGGGCTGAAGCTTTCTTT. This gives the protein CASSWRGAEAFF.

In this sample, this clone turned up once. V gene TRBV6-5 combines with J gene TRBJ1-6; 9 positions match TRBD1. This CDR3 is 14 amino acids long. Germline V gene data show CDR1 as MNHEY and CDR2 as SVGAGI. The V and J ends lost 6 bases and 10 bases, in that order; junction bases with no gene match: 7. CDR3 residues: CASSPDRGGSPLHF. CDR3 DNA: TGTGCCAGCAGCCCGGACAGGGGTGGCTCACCCCTCCACTTT.

The CDR3 spells CASSQVGTVGDSPLHF. The CDR3, as DNA: TGCGCCAGCAGCCAAGTCGGGACGGTCGGAGATTCACCCCTCCACTTT. The rearrangement uses TRBV4-1 and TRBJ1-6, with D perhaps TRBD1 (5 bases). This CDR3 has 16 residues. The V end was cut by 1 base, the J end by 8 bases, with 15 bases between. The V gene's germline CDR1 is MGHRA and CDR2 YSYEKL.

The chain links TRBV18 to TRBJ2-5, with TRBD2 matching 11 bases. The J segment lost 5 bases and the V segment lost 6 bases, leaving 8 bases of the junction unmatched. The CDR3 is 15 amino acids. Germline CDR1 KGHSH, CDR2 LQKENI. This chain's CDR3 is CASSALAGERETQYF. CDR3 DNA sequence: TGTGCCAGCTCCGCACTAGCGGGAGAGAGGGAGACCCAGTACTTC.